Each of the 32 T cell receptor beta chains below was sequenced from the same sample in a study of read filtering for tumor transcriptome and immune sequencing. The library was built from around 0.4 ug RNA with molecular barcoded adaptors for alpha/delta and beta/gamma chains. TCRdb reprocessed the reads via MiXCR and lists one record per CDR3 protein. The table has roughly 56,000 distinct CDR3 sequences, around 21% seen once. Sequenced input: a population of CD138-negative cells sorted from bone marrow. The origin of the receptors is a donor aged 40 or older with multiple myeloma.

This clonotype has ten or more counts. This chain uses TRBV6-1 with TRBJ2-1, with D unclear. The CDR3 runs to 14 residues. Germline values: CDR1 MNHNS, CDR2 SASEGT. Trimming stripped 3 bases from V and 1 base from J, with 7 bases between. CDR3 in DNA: TGTGCCAGCAGTGATGGCAGATCCTACAATGAGCAGTTCTTC. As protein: CASSDGRSYNEQFF.

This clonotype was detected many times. The chain's CDR3 is CASSETGDTEAFF. CDR3 DNA sequence: TGCGCCAGCAGCGAGACGGGGGATACTGAAGCTTTCTTT. V is TRBV5-1 and J is TRBJ1-1; D perhaps matches TRBD1 (5 bases). From germline, CDR1 is SGHRS and CDR2 YFSETQ. The ends were cut back, 4 bases at V and 5 bases at J, with 12 bases in the middle. There are 13 residues in the CDR3.

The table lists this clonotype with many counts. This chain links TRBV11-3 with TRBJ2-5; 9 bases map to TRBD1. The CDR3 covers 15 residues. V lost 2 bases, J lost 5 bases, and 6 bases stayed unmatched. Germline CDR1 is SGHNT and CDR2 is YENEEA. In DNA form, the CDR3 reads TGTGCCAGCAGCTTAAGGGACAGGGTTTCGGAGACCCAGTACTTC. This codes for CASSLRDRVSETQYF.

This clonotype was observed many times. The CDR3 DNA sequence: TGTGCCAGCAGTGAAAGGGGGGGGGCGAACACCGGGGAGCTGTTTTTT. This encodes CASSERGGANTGELFF. V gene TRBV2 combines with J gene TRBJ2-2; the D gene is possibly TRBD2 (7 bases). The V and J ends lost 2 bases and 0 bases respectively, with 10 bases between them. The CDR3 has 16 residues. Germline V gives CDR1 SNHLY, CDR2 FYNNEI.

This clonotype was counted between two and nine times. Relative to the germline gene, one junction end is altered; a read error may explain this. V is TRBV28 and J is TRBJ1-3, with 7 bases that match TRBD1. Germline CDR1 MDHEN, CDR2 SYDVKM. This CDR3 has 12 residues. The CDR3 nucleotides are TGTGCCAGCAGTACTCTCAGGGGGGCCTCTAATTTT. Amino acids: CASSTLRGASNF.

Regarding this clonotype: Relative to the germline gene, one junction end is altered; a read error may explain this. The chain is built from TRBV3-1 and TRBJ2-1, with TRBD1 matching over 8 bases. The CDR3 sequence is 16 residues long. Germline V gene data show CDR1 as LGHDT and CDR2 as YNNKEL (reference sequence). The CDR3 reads CASSPSGTGDYNVQFF. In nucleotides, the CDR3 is TGTGCCAGCAGCCCATCAGGGACAGGAGATTACAATGTGCAGTTCTTC.

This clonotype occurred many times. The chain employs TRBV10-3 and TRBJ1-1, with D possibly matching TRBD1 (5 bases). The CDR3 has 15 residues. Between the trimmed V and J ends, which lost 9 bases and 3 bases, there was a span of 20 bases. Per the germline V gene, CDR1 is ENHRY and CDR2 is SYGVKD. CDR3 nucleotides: TGTGCCATATCGACCGGGACGGCTATGTACACTGAAGCTTTCTTT. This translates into CAISTGTAMYTEAFF.

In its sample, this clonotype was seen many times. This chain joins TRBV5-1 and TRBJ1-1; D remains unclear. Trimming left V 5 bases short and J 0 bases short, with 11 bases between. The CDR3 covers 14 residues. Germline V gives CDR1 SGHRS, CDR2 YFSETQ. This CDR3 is CASSLREMNTEAFF. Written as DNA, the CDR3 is TGCGCCAGCAGTCTCAGAGAAATGAACACTGAAGCTTTCTTT.

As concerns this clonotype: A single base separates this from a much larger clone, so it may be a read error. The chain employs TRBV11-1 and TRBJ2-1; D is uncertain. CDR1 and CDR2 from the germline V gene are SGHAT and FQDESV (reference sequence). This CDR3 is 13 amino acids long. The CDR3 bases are TGTGCCGGCAGCTTTTCCAAATACAATGAGCAGTCCTTC. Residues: CAGSFSKYNEQSF.

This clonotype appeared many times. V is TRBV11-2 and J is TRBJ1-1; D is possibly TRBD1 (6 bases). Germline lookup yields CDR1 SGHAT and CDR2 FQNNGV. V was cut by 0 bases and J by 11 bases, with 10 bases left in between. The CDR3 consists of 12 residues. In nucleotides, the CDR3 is TGTGCCAGCAGCTTAGACAGGGGCCAGGCTTTCTTT. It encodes CASSLDRGQAFF.

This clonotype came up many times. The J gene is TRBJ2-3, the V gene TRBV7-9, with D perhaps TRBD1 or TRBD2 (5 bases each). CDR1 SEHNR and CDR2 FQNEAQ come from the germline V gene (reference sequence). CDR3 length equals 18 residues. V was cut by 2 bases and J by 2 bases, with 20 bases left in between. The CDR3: CASSLTPGQREFTDTQYF. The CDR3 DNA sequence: TGTGCCAGCAGCTTAACTCCGGGGCAGAGGGAATTCACAGATACGCAGTATTTT.

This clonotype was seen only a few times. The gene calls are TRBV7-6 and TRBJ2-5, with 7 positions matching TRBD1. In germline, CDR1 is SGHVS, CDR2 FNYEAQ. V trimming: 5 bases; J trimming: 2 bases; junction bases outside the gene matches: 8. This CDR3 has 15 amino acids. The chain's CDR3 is CASSPAQGVQETQYF. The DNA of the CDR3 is TGTGCCAGCAGCCCCGCCCAGGGGGTTCAAGAGACCCAGTACTTC. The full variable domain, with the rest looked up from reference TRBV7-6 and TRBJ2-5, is GAGVSQSPRYKVTKRGQDVALRCDPISGHVSLYWYRQALGQGPEFLTYFNYEAQQDKSGLPNDRFSAERPEGSISTLTIQRTEQRDSAMYRCASSPAQGVQETQYFGPGTRLLVL.

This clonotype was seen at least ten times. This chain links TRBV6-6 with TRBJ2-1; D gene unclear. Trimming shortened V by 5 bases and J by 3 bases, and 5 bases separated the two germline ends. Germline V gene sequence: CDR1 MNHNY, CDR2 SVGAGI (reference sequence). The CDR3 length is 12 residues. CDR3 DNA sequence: TGTGCCAGCAGTATCAACTACAATGAGCAGTTCTTC. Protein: CASSINYNEQFF.

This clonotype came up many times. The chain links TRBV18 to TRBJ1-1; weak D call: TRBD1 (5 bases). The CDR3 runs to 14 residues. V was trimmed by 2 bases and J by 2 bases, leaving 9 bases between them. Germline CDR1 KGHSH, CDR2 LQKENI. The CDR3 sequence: CASSPERGNTEAFF. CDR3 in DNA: TGTGCCAGCTCACCAGAAAGGGGAAACACTGAAGCTTTCTTT. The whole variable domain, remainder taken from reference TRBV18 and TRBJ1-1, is NAGVMQNPRHLVRRRGQEARLRCSPMKGHSHVYWYRQLPEEGLKFMVYLQKENIIDESGMPKERFSAEFPKEGPSILRIQQVVRGDSAAYFCASSPERGNTEAFFGQGTRLTVV.

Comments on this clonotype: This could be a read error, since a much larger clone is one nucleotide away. The DNA for the CDR3 is TGTGCCAGCAGTGAGAGGACCGAAAATCAGCCCAAGCATTTT. Protein product: CASSERTENQPKHF. The chain uses TRBV2 and TRBJ1-5; D gene uncertain. This CDR3 region has 14 residues. In germline, CDR1 is SNHLY, CDR2 FYNNEI.

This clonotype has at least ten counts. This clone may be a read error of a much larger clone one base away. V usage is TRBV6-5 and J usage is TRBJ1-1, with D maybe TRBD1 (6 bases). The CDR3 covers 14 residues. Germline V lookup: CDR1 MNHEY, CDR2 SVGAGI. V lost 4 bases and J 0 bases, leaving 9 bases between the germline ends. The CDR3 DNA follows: TGTGCCAGCAGTTGGGGGGGCATGAACACTGAAGCTTTCTTT. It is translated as CASSWGGMNTEAFF.

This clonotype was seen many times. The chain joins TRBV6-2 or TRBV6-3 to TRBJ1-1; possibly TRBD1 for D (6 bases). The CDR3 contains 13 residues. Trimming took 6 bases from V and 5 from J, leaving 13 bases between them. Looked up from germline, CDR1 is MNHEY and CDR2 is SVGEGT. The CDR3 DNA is TGTGCCAGCAGAAACAGGGTTGGGACTGAAGCTTTCTTT. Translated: CASRNRVGTEAFF.

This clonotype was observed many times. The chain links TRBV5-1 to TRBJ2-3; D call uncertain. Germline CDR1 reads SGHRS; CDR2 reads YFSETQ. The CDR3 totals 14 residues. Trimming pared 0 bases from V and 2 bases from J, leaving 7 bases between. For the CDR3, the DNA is TGCGCCAGCAGCTTGGGCAGGAACACAGATACGCAGTATTTT. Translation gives CASSLGRNTDTQYF.

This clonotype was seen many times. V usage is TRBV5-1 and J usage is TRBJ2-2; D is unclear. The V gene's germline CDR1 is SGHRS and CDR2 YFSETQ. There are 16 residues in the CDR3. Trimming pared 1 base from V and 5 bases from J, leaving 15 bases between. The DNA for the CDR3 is TGCGCCAGCAGCTTGTCGACCGGACGAGTTACCGGGGAGCTGTTTTTT. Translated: CASSLSTGRVTGELFF.

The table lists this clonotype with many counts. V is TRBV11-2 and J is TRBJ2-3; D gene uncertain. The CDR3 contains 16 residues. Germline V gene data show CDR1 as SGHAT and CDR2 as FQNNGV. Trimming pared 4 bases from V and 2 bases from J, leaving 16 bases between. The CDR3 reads CASSSATVGSTDTQYF. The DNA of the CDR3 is TGTGCCAGCAGCTCAGCTACCGTCGGCTCCACAGATACGCAGTATTTT.

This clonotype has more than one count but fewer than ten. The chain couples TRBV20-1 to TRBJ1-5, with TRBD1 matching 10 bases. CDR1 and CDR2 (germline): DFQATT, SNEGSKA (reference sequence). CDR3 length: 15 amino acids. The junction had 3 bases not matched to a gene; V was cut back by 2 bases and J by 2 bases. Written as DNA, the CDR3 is TGCAGTGCTAGAAGGGGGACAGGGGGCAATCAGCCCCAGCATTTT. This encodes CSARRGTGGNQPQHF.

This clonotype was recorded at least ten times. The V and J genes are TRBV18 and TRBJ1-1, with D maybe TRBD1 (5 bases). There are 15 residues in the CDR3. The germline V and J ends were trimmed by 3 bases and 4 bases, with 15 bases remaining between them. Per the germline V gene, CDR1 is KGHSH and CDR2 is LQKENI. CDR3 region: CASSPHGGGSTEAFF. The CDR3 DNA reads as TGTGCCAGCTCACCCCACGGTGGGGGGAGCACTGAAGCTTTCTTT.

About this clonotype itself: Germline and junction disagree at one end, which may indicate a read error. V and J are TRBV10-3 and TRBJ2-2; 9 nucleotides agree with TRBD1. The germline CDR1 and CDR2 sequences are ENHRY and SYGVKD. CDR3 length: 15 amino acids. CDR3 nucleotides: TGCGCCATCACCACCGGGACAGGGTCGCCCGGGGAGCTGTTTTTT. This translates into CAITTGTGSPGELFF.

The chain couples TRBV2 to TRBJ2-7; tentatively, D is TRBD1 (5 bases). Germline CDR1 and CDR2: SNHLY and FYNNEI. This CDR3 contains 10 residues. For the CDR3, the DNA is TGTGCATGGGGCACGCCCGAGCAGTACTTC. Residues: CAWGTPEQYF.

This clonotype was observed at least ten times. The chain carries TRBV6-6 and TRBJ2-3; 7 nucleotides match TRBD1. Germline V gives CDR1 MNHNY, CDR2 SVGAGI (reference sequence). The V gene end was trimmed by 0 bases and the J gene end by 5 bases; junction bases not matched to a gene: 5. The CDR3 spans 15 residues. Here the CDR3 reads CASSYSAGGGDTQYF. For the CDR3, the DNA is TGTGCCAGCAGTTACTCGGCAGGGGGTGGAGATACGCAGTATTTT.

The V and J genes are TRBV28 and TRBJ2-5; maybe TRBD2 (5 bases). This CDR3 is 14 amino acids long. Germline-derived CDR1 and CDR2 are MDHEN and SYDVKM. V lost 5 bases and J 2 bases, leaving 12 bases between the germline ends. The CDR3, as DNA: TGTGCCAGCAGTCCCTGGGAGCTTCAAGAGACCCAGTACTTC. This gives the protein CASSPWELQETQYF.

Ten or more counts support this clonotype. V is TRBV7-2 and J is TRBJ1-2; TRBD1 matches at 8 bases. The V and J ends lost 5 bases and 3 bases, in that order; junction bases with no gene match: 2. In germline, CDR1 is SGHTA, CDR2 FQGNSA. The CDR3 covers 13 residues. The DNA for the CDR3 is TGTGCCAGCAGCCCACAGGGGGACTATGGCTACACCTTC. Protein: CASSPQGDYGYTF.

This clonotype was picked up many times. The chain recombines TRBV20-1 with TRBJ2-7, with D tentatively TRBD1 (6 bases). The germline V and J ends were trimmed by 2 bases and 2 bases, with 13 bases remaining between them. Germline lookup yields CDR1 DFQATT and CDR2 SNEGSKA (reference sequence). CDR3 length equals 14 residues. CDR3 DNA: TGCAGTGCTAGACAGGACAGAATAACCTACGAGCAGTACTTC. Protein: CSARQDRITYEQYF.

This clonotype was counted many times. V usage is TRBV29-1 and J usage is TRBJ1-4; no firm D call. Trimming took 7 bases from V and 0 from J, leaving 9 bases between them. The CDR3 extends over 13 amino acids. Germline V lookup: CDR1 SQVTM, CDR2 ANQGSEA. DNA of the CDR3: TGCAGCGCCCTGCTTGCAACTAATGAAAAACTGTTTTTT. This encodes CSALLATNEKLFF.

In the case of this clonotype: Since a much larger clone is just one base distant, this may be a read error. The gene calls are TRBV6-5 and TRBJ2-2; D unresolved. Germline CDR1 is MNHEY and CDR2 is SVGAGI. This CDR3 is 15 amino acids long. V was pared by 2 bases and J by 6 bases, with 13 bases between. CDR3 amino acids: CASSYARLGAGELFF. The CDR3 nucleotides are TGTGCCAGCAGTTACGCCCGTCTAGGTGCCGGGGAGCTGTTTTTT.

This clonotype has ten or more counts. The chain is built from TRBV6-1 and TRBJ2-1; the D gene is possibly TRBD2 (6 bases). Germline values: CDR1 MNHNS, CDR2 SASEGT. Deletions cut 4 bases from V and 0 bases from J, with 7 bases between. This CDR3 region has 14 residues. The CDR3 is CASSGDFSYNEQFF. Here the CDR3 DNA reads TGTGCCAGCAGTGGGGACTTCTCCTACAATGAGCAGTTCTTC.

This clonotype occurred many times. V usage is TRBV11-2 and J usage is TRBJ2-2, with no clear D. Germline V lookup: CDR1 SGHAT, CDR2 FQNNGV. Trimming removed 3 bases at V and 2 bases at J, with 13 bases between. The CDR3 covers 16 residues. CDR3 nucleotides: TGTGCCAGCAGCTTGCAACGGGCCGGAAACACCGGGGAGCTGTTTTTT. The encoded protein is CASSLQRAGNTGELFF.